These 7 T cell receptor beta chains originate from one sample sequenced in a study of T cells in Graves' hyperthyroidism and ophthalmopathy. Using RNA transcripts as the source, TCR beta CDR3 regions were amplified. The HTBI primer set drove a first-round RT-PCR of the TCR CDR3. One entry per CDR3 protein results from TCRdb running MiXCR on the multiplex PCR reads. The top ten hold approximately 15% of the sample, which has over 700,000 distinct CDR3 sequences, around 20% seen once. The specimen was blood. The source of these receptors is a woman aged 45-59 years with Graves' hyperthyroidism that later progressed to Graves' ophthalmopathy.

The chain joins TRBV29-1 to TRBJ2-5; unclear D gene. Looked up from germline, CDR1 is SQVTM and CDR2 is ANQGSEA. Trimming removed 2 bases from V and 5 bases from J, with 12 bases in between. The CDR3 contains 13 residues. The CDR3 region has the DNA TGCAGCGTTGAAAATTGGGTTGAGGAGACCCAGTACTTC. It translates to CSVENWVEETQYF.

This clonotype was seen many times. The chain links TRBV5-1 to TRBJ2-3; a possible D gene is TRBD2 (5 bases). The V end was cut by 4 bases, the J end by 2 bases, with 20 bases between. CDR3 length: 17 residues. Germline CDR1 SGHRS, CDR2 YFSETQ. The CDR3 DNA reads as TGCGCCAGCAGCCATGGACTCAACCGCGCTCCCACAGATACGCAGTATTTT. Amino acid sequence: CASSHGLNRAPTDTQYF. Full variable domain (missing parts from reference TRBV5-1 and TRBJ2-3): KAGVTQTPRYLIKTRGQQVTLSCSPISGHRSVSWYQQTPGQGLQFLFEYFSETQRNKGNFPGRFSGRQFSNSRSEMNVSTLELGDSALYLCASSHGLNRAPTDTQYFGPGTRLTVL.

Ten or more counts support this clonotype. The rearrangement joins TRBV2 to TRBJ1-1; D may be TRBD1 (5 bases). The CDR3 is 13 residues long. The V gene lost 3 bases and the J gene lost 6 bases, with 11 bases spanning the gap. CDR1 SNHLY and CDR2 FYNNEI come from the germline V gene. The CDR3 is CASSETGTSEAFF. The CDR3 DNA follows: TGTGCCAGCAGTGAGACGGGGACGTCTGAAGCTTTCTTT.

This clonotype has only a few counts. The rearrangement uses TRBV5-8 and TRBJ2-7; D call uncertain. In germline, CDR1 is SGHTS, CDR2 YDEGEE. V shed 1 base and J shed 3 bases, with 23 bases lying between them. CDR3 size: 18 residues. The CDR3: CASSLRDGISGFYYEQYF. The CDR3 nucleotides read TGTGCCAGCAGCTTGAGGGATGGAATCTCAGGTTTCTACTACGAGCAGTACTTC.

This clonotype showed up just a few times. The J gene is TRBJ2-2, the V gene TRBV20-1, with 8 bases identical to TRBD2. Trimming took 5 bases from V and 4 from J; bases not matched to a gene: 3. Germline V gene sequence: CDR1 DFQATT, CDR2 SNEGSKA (reference sequence). CDR3 size: 13 residues. CDR3 coding DNA: TGCAGTGCTCGGACTAGCTTCACCGGGGAGCTGTTTTTT. Translating gives CSARTSFTGELFF.

This clonotype was counted at least ten times. V is TRBV13 and J is TRBJ1-2; D uncertain. V gave up 4 bases and J gave up 2 bases, with 11 bases separating them. The CDR3 extends over 14 amino acids. The germline V gene has CDR1 PRHDT and CDR2 FYEKMQ (reference sequence). CDR3 sequence reads: CASSSGLTNYGYTF. For the CDR3, the DNA is TGTGCCAGCAGCTCTGGCCTCACCAACTATGGCTACACCTTC.

This clonotype was seen ten or more times. The chain joins TRBV3-1 to TRBJ1-2; the D gene is possibly TRBD1 (6 bases). The V and J ends lost 1 base and 5 bases respectively, with 14 bases between them. The CDR3 length is 15 residues. Germline CDR1 and CDR2: LGHDT and YNNKEL (reference sequence). In DNA, the CDR3 is TGTGCCAGCAGCCAAGCTGACTGGGGGCCATATGGCTACACCTTC. Encoded protein: CASSQADWGPYGYTF. Together with reference TRBV3-1 and TRBJ1-2, the CDR3 gives the full variable domain: DTAVSQTPKYLVTQMGNDKSIKCEQNLGHDTMYWYKQDSKKFLKIMFSYNNKELIINETVPNRFSPKSPDKAHLNLHINSLELGDSAVYFCASSQADWGPYGYTFGSGTRLTVV.